These 9 T cell receptor beta chains were all obtained from the same sample, sequenced in a study of CD8+CD57+ T cells in acquired aplastic anemia. TCR beta VDJ and CDR3 profiles were obtained from a genomic DNA template. TCRdb recomputed calls from the reads with MiXCR, one row per CDR3 protein. The sample records hundreds of thousands of distinct CDR3 sequences, 55% to 70% being singletons. Input material: sorted CD4+, CD8+, or CD8+CD57+ T cells (not recorded which) from PBMCs. These receptor sequences come from a human donor in good health, serving as a control.

The V and J genes are TRBV11-2 and TRBJ2-3; D is unresolved. This CDR3 contains 14 residues. The V and J ends lost 3 bases and 12 bases respectively, with 19 bases between them. The germline V gene encodes CDR1 SGHAT and CDR2 FQNNGV. This CDR3 reads CASSFNMNTEAQYF. The CDR3 bases are TGTGCCAGCAGCTTCAACATGAACACTGAAGCTCAGTATTTT.

This clonotype showed up just once. At one end, the junction sequence differs from germline, possibly due to a read error. The chain couples TRBV20-1 to TRBJ1-1; TRBD1 might be the D (6 bases). There are 13 residues in the CDR3. Looked up from germline, CDR1 is DFQATT and CDR2 is SNEGSKA (reference sequence). CDR3 residues: CSAKGGGNTEAFF. CDR3 in DNA: TGCAGCGCTAAAGGGGGGGGGAACACTGAAGCTTTCTTT.

This clonotype was counted a few times. The chain uses TRBV4-2 and TRBJ1-2; D possibly corresponds to TRBD1 (6 bases). CDR1 LGHNA and CDR2 YNFKEQ come from the germline V gene. CDR3 length: 17 residues. V shed 3 bases and J shed 5 bases, with 22 bases lying between them. The CDR3 protein is CASSQGLTGGSTYGYTF. Here the CDR3 DNA reads TGTGCCAGCAGCCAGGGTTTGACAGGCGGATCAACATATGGCTACACCTTC.

The V and J genes are TRBV7-9 and TRBJ1-1; a weak D match, TRBD1 (5 bases). The CDR3 extends over 15 amino acids. Germline CDR1 SEHNR, CDR2 FQNEAQ (reference sequence). V was trimmed by 5 bases and J by 3 bases, leaving 16 bases between them. The CDR3 loop is CASSGEDTQHTEAFF. CDR3 bases: TGTGCCAGCAGCGGAGAGGACACACAGCACACTGAAGCTTTCTTT. Full variable domain (rest looked up from reference TRBV7-9 and TRBJ1-1): DTGVSQNPRHKITKRGQNVTFRCDPISEHNRLYWYRQTLGQGPEFLTYFQNEAQLEKSRLLSDRFSAERPKGSFSTLEIQRTEQGDSAMYLCASSGEDTQHTEAFFGQGTRLTVV.

Turning to this clonotype: No conserved phenylalanine or tryptophan is present at the end of the CDR3, so a read error is the likely explanation. The limits of the CDR3 on the DNA are not certain, so only TCRdb's listed CDR3 is given. The chain links TRBV9 to TRBJ2-2; the tabulated D call, TRBD2, remains unverified against the DNA. The CDR3 sequence runs 13 residues, both termini included. Germline CDR1 is SGDLS and CDR2 is YYNGEE. CDR3 in amino acids: CASSQRGLAGEDI.

This clonotype was detected ten times or more. V and J are TRBV7-2 and TRBJ1-2, with D tentatively TRBD1 (6 bases). Germline V gene sequence: CDR1 SGHTA, CDR2 FQGNSA. The CDR3 spans 16 residues. Trimming took 3 bases from V and 1 from J, leaving 15 bases between them. CDR3 bases: TGTGCCAGCAGCTTGAACCGGGACACACTTAACTATGGCTACACCTTC. Translating it yields CASSLNRDTLNYGYTF.

In regard to this clonotype: Its ends do not fully match the called genes, so a read error is possible. This chain connects TRBV5-1 to TRBJ2-2, with D perhaps matching TRBD2 (5 bases). There are 15 residues in the CDR3. Per the germline V gene, CDR1 is SGHRS and CDR2 is YFSETQ. In DNA, the CDR3 is TGCGCCAGCACCCATGGGCTCAGGAACACCGGGGAGCTGTCTTTT. This gives the protein CASTHGLRNTGELSF.

This chain joins TRBV11-3 and TRBJ2-3; 8 bases are shared with TRBD1. The J segment lost 11 bases and the V segment lost 3 bases, leaving 16 bases of the junction unmatched. The length of the CDR3 is 16 residues. Per the germline V gene, CDR1 is SGHNT and CDR2 is YENEEA. The CDR3 region is CASSLSGTGSYNEQYF. The CDR3 DNA reads TGTGCCAGCAGCTTGTCCGGGACAGGTTCCTACAATGAGCAGTATTTT.

The V gene is TRBV7-9, the J gene TRBJ1-6; D is uncertain. The CDR3 runs to 15 residues. Between the trimmed V and J ends, which lost 5 bases and 16 bases, there was a span of 24 bases. CDR1 and CDR2 from the germline V gene are SEHNR and FQNEAQ (reference sequence). In DNA form, the CDR3 reads TGTGCCAGCAGCCTAGAGCAAGCAATGTACACTGAACTCCACTTT. This encodes CASSLEQAMYTELHF.